Listed below are T cell receptor beta chains from one sample, sequenced in a study of blood T cells in healthy people across ages. TCRdb re-derived calls from the 5' RACE reads in MiXCR, one entry per CDR3 protein. Of 1.2 million to 1.5 million distinct CDR3 sequences detected, 42% appear once; the ten largest clones hold less than 8%. Sequenced: blood. The origin of the receptors is a woman aged 18-30 years in good health. Each CDR3 is given with its conserved first and last residue. Each record gives: CDR3 protein, CDR3 DNA, D gene, clone size, J gene, V gene. D genes are given only for firm matches. Not every row has a clone size; where given, it reads once, few, many or a size class.

CASRPGQGARAFF TGTGCCAGCAGACCTGGACAGGGGGCGAGGGCTTTCTTT TRBD1 few TRBJ1-1 TRBV6-5
CASSQGSGAMNTEAFF TGTGCCAGCAGCCAAGGATCGGGGGCGATGAACACTGAAGCTTTCTTT . . TRBJ1-1 TRBV3-1
CASSVGSGAINEKLFF TGTGCCAGCAGCGTAGGTAGCGGGGCTATCAATGAAAAACTGTTTTTT . few TRBJ1-4 TRBV9
CASSLAGSFDEQYF TGTGCCAGCAGTTTAGCCGGATCTTTCGACGAGCAGTACTTC . . TRBJ2-7 TRBV12-3/TRBV12-4
CASSPGQVGTEAFF TGTGCCAGCTCACCGGGACAGGTGGGGACTGAAGCTTTCTTT TRBD1 . TRBJ1-1 TRBV18
CASSYSGEGDYNEQFF TGTGCCAGCAGTTACTCAGGGGAAGGGGACTACAATGAGCAGTTCTTC . few TRBJ2-1 TRBV6-5
CASSSNRGEAFF TGTGCCAGCAGTTCGAACAGGGGTGAAGCTTTCTTT TRBD1 . TRBJ1-1 TRBV12-3/TRBV12-4
CASSQVSANTEAFF TGTGCCAGCAGCCAAGTGTCTGCCAACACTGAAGCTTTCTTT . . TRBJ1-1 TRBV4-1
CASSVDSSYNEQYF TGTGCCAGCAGCGTGGATAGCTCCTACAATGAGCAGTACTTC . . TRBJ2-7 TRBV9
CASRPGRDGNQPQHF TGTGCCAGCAGACCGGGTAGGGATGGCAATCAGCCCCAGCATTTT . few TRBJ1-5 TRBV6-1
CASSKAPEGEQYF TGTGCCAGCAGCAAAGCCCCCGAGGGTGAGCAGTACTTC . few TRBJ2-7 TRBV27
CSAREGSPHVPQYF TGCAGTGCTAGAGAAGGTAGCCCCCATGTCCCGCAGTATTTT . . TRBJ2-3 TRBV20-1
CASSPSEDQPQHF TGTGCCAGCTCACCATCGGAGGATCAGCCCCAGCATTTT . . TRBJ1-5 TRBV18
CAISELVGVMQFF TGTGCCATCAGTGAGTTAGTGGGGGTGATGCAGTTCTTC . . TRBJ2-1 TRBV10-3
CASSLGGGGGSYEQYF TGTGCCAGCAGCTTGGGGGGTGGTGGCGGATCCTACGAGCAGTACTTC . . TRBJ2-7 TRBV11-2
CSATGTSRYNEQFF TGCAGTGCTACTGGGACTAGCAGGTACAATGAGCAGTTCTTC TRBD2 few TRBJ2-1 TRBV20-1
CASSHDSGNTYEQYF TGCGCCAGCAGCCACGATAGCGGGAACACCTACGAGCAGTACTTC TRBD2 . TRBJ2-7 TRBV4-1
CSARLGLGYNEQFF TGCAGTGCCCGACTGGGACTGGGGTACAATGAGCAGTTCTTC . . TRBJ2-1 TRBV20-1
CASSEDTNYGYTF TGCGCCAGCAGTGAGGATACTAACTATGGCTACACCTTC . few TRBJ1-2 TRBV10-1
CAWSVGGSTNEQYF TGTGCCTGGAGTGTGGGAGGGAGTACCAACGAGCAGTACTTC TRBD2 . TRBJ2-7 TRBV30
CASSSQGTGHSPLHF TGTGCCAGCAGTTCCCAGGGGACGGGCCATTCACCCCTCCACTTT . . TRBJ1-6 TRBV27
CASSLARGYRLNTEAFF TGTGCCAGCAGCTTAGCGAGGGGGTACCGACTGAACACTGAAGCTTTCTTT . . TRBJ1-1 TRBV7-9
CASSEAYSPLHF TGTGCCAGCAGTGAAGCCTACTCACCCCTCCACTTT . . TRBJ1-6 TRBV6-1
CSAIGTQRSYEQYF TGCAGTGCAATCGGGACCCAGCGATCCTACGAGCAGTACTTC . few TRBJ2-7 TRBV20-1
CSARPSGARTDTQYF TGCAGTGCTCGCCCTAGCGGAGCCCGCACAGATACGCAGTATTTT TRBD2 few TRBJ2-3 TRBV20-1
CASSLRDRVTFTEAFF TGTGCCAGCAGCCTCCGGGACAGGGTAACCTTTACGGAAGCTTTCTTT TRBD1 . TRBJ1-1 TRBV14
CASSFLASGEKLFF TGTGCCAGCAGTTTTTTGGCGTCGGGTGAAAAACTGTTTTTT . few TRBJ1-4 TRBV27
CASSVSNQETQYF TGTGCCAGCAGTGTAAGCAACCAAGAGACCCAGTACTTC . . TRBJ2-5 TRBV28